The clone carrying this TCR beta chain was found once. Its antigen is not known. TCRdb itself ran the 5' RACE reads through MiXCR, one entry per CDR3 protein. The table has roughly 4,900 distinct CDR3 sequences, roughly 38% seen once; the top ten hold approximately 55%. Memory CD4+ cells were defined as CD4+CD45RO+CD25-. The junction had 5 bases not matched to a gene; V was cut back by 6 bases and J by 6 bases. The CDR3 sequence is 14 residues long. Broader study findings: Tumor Treg TCRs overlapped most with tumor naive CD4+ cells. The larger-cohort validation was restricted to a single TCR beta V-J rearrangement rather than whole repertoires.

The chain couples TRBV12-3 or TRBV12-4 to TRBJ1-6, with 7 bases aligning to TRBD1. Sequencing used memory CD4+ T cells sorted from blood. The subset here: memory CD4+ T cells, CD4+CD45RO+CD25-. The sequence was collected from a female donor with breast cancer. The CDR3 loop reads CASRDRFCNSPLHF. The CDR3 DNA reads TGTGCCAGCAGGGACAGGTTCTGTAATTCACCCCTCCACTTT.